The 21 T cell receptor beta chains listed next were all sequenced from one sample in a study of blood T cells in healthy people across ages. For the second PCR, which ran for roughly 6 to 12 cycles, a sample-barcoded 5' primer and a J-beta primer mix were used. Using its own MiXCR run on the 5' RACE reads, TCRdb lists one record per CDR3 protein. Of 540,000 or so distinct CDR3 sequences in the sample, roughly a quarter were seen once. Material: blood. The source of these receptors is a woman in her seventies in good health.

Regarding this clonotype: One junction end does not reproduce the germline sequence, and a read error may be involved. CDR3 residues: CASSLGQGETEASF. The CDR3 nucleotides are TGTGCCAGCAGTTTAGGACAGGGTGAAACTGAAGCCTCCTTT. V and J are TRBV12-3 or TRBV12-4 and TRBJ1-1, with 7 nucleotides matching TRBD1. This CDR3 spans 14 amino acids.

This clonotype has only a few counts. CDR3 sequence: CASSAHHGPNTEAFF. Written as DNA, the CDR3 is TGTGCCAGCAGCGCCCACCACGGCCCGAACACTGAAGCTTTCTTT. V and J are TRBV9 and TRBJ1-1; D remains unclear. Looked up from germline, CDR1 is SGDLS and CDR2 is YYNGEE. The CDR3 is 15 amino acids. V lost 3 bases, J lost 1 base, and 13 bases lay in between. Based on the CDR3 plus reference TRBV9 and TRBJ1-1, the full variable domain is DSGVTQTPKHLITATGQRVTLRCSPRSGDLSVYWYQQSLDQGLQFLIQYYNGEERAKGNILERFSAQQFPDLHSELNLSSLELGDSALYFCASSAHHGPNTEAFFGQGTRLTVV.

This clonotype turned up a few times. The gene calls are TRBV5-1 and TRBJ2-5; D call uncertain. V was shortened by 0 bases and J by 7 bases, with 16 bases between the two germline ends. The germline V gene has CDR1 SGHRS and CDR2 YFSETQ. The CDR3 loop spans 15 amino acids. CDR3 protein: CASSLALPLKGTQYF. CDR3 sequence (DNA): TGCGCCAGCAGCTTGGCGCTTCCCCTAAAAGGGACCCAGTACTTC.

This clonotype was found a few times. The chain combines TRBV6-1 with TRBJ2-6, with TRBD2 as a possible D gene (6 bases). The CDR3 has 17 amino acids. V lost 7 bases and J lost 2, with 18 bases in between. Germline assignment: CDR1 MNHNS and CDR2 SASEGT. Written as DNA, the CDR3 is TGTGCCAGCACCCCCGGGGGTCTTCCTACTGGGGCCAACGTCCTGACTTTC. As protein: CASTPGGLPTGANVLTF.

This sequence joins TRBV11-3 and TRBJ2-1, with TRBD1 identical over 11 bases. The V gene's germline CDR1 is SGHNT and CDR2 YENEEA. CDR3 length: 13 amino acids. Here the CDR3 reads CATGTGGYNEQFF. The CDR3 DNA reads as TGTGCGACCGGGACAGGGGGTTACAATGAGCAGTTCTTC.

The V gene is TRBV5-1, the J gene TRBJ1-1; D is undetermined. Germline CDR1 and CDR2: SGHRS and YFSETQ. The CDR3 covers 13 residues. The V gene lost 3 bases and the J gene lost 2 bases, with 8 bases spanning the gap. CDR3 sequence: CASSSRVNTEAFF. CDR3 coding DNA: TGCGCCAGCAGCTCTAGGGTTAACACTGAAGCTTTCTTT.

The rearrangement joins TRBV12-3 or TRBV12-4 to TRBJ1-6; D is perhaps TRBD1 (5 bases). Deletions cut 3 bases from V and 9 bases from J, with 12 bases between. This CDR3 contains 14 residues. CDR3: CASSLQGLGSPLHF. The DNA for the CDR3 is TGTGCCAGCAGTTTGCAGGGTCTGGGTTCACCCCTCCACTTT.

This clonotype was recorded a few times. The gene calls are TRBV4-3 and TRBJ2-3; D unresolved. Trimming took off 0 bases at V and 1 base at J, with 5 bases between the two ends. There are 14 residues in the CDR3. Germline CDR1 and CDR2: LGHNA and YSLEER. Here the CDR3 reads CASSQDPGTDTQYF. In DNA form, the CDR3 reads TGCGCCAGCAGCCAAGATCCGGGCACAGATACGCAGTATTTT.

The rearrangement joins TRBV19 to TRBJ2-4; D ambiguous. In germline, CDR1 is LNHDA, CDR2 SQIVND (reference sequence). The V and J ends lost 0 bases and 6 bases respectively, with 6 bases between them. The CDR3 has 13 residues. CDR3 residues: CASSIEDLNIQYF. The CDR3 DNA reads TGTGCCAGTAGTATAGAAGACTTAAACATTCAGTACTTC.

This clonotype was counted once. V is TRBV20-1 and J is TRBJ1-2; D may be TRBD1 (5 bases). In germline, CDR1 is DFQATT, CDR2 SNEGSKA (reference sequence). This CDR3 is built from 14 residues. Trimming pared 5 bases from V and 0 bases from J, leaving 13 bases between. The CDR3 loop is CSASSGTANYGYTF. Written as DNA, the CDR3 is TGCAGTGCTTCAAGCGGGACGGCTAACTATGGCTACACCTTC.

V is TRBV12-3 or TRBV12-4 and J is TRBJ1-5; perhaps TRBD1 as D (5 bases). Trimming took 4 bases from V and 9 from J, leaving 13 bases between them. The CDR3 spans 13 residues. CDR3 region: CASSSIPGGPQHF. The CDR3, as DNA: TGTGCCAGCAGTTCAATTCCCGGGGGGCCCCAGCATTTT.

V and J are TRBV6-6 and TRBJ1-1, with D tentatively TRBD1 (5 bases). The germline CDR1 and CDR2 sequences are MNHNY and SVGAGI (reference sequence). The CDR3 runs 12 residues. With 7 bases removed from V and 3 bases from J, the gap between germline ends came to 9 bases. Here the CDR3 DNA reads TGTGCCAGCATCCAGGGTGACACTGAAGCTTTCTTT. Protein: CASIQGDTEAFF.

The chain couples TRBV7-9 to TRBJ2-7; D may be TRBD1 (5 bases). The germline V gene encodes CDR1 SEHNR and CDR2 FQNEAQ (reference sequence). Between the trimmed V and J ends, which lost 2 bases and 2 bases, there was a span of 10 bases. This CDR3 is 14 amino acids long. CDR3 DNA: TGTGCCAGCAGCTTATCTGGACAACCCTACGAGCAGTACTTC. Amino acids: CASSLSGQPYEQYF. The full variable domain, in which reference TRBV7-9 and TRBJ2-7 provide the parts outside the CDR3, is DTGVSQNPRHKITKRGQNVTFRCDPISEHNRLYWYRQTLGQGPEFLTYFQNEAQLEKSRLLSDRFSAERPKGSFSTLEIQRTEQGDSAMYLCASSLSGQPYEQYFGPGTRLTVT.

The sample holds a few counts of this clonotype. V and J are TRBV29-1 and TRBJ2-7; no definite D call. V was cut by 4 bases and J by 1 base, with 14 bases left in between. Germline V CDR1 and CDR2: SQVTM, ANQGSEA. The CDR3 is made up of 14 amino acids. This CDR3 reads CSVVRQSISYEQYF. The CDR3 nucleotides read TGCAGCGTTGTCCGTCAGTCGATATCCTACGAGCAGTACTTC.

The chain employs TRBV7-9 and TRBJ1-2; 7 bases line up with TRBD1. This CDR3 is built from 12 residues. V was pared by 10 bases and J by 2 bases, with 4 bases of the junction left unmatched. CDR1 and CDR2 (germline): SEHNR, FQNEAQ (reference sequence). For the CDR3, the DNA is TGTGCCACGGCCAGGGGGAACTATGGCTACACCTTC. Protein sequence: CATARGNYGYTF.

The chain couples TRBV29-1 to TRBJ1-1, with D uncertain. Germline V gene data show CDR1 as SQVTM and CDR2 as ANQGSEA. CDR3 length: 12 amino acids. Trimming removed 4 bases at V and 1 base at J, with 7 bases between. The CDR3 reads CSVVSQNTEAFF. Written as DNA, the CDR3 is TGCAGCGTTGTGTCACAGAACACTGAAGCTTTCTTT.

This clonotype was seen many times. V and J are TRBV20-1 and TRBJ1-4, with a weak D call TRBD1 (6 bases). The CDR3 consists of 12 residues. Germline values: CDR1 DFQATT, CDR2 SNEGSKA (reference sequence). V lost 2 bases to trimming and J lost 8 bases, with 9 bases between them. CDR3 coding DNA: TGCAGTGCTAGAAGGGGGGAAGAAAAACTGTTTTTT. Translated: CSARRGEEKLFF.

This clonotype appeared a few times. The chain carries TRBV7-2 and TRBJ2-5, with TRBD2 matching over 7 bases. The J call may be incorrect, as the DNA end agrees better with TRBJ2-7. The CDR3 is made up of 15 amino acids. CDR1 and CDR2 from the germline V gene are SGHTA and FQGNSA. The CDR3, as DNA: TGTGCCAGCAGCTTAGTGCGGGGGTTCTCCTACGAGCAGTACTTC. The encoded protein is CASSLVRGFSYEQYF.

This clonotype was seen a handful of times. With a much larger clone just one base away, this may be a read error. The CDR3 coding sequence is TGTGCCAGCAGGCACTACGGGGGTAATGAGCAGTTCTTC. This codes for CASRHYGGNEQFF. The chain links TRBV7-9 to TRBJ2-5; D may be TRBD2 (6 bases). The tail of the sequence fits TRBJ2-1 better, so the J call may be wrong. This CDR3 has 13 residues. Germline V gives CDR1 SEHNR, CDR2 FQNEAQ (reference sequence).

The sample holds a few counts of this clonotype. The chain links TRBV7-2 to TRBJ1-2; D remains ambiguous. The V end was cut by 5 bases, the J end by 6 bases, with 16 bases between. CDR1 and CDR2 (germline): SGHTA, FQGNSA. The length of the CDR3 is 14 residues. The CDR3 is CASSLRPGGDGYTF. The CDR3, as DNA: TGTGCCAGCAGCCTCCGACCGGGCGGGGATGGCTACACCTTC.

On this clonotype itself: This CDR3 fails to terminate in the conserved phenylalanine or tryptophan, so it likely reflects a read error. The chain combines TRBV11-1 with TRBJ1-2; 10 positions match TRBD1. The ends lost 4 bases at V and 9 bases at J; junction bases unmatched: 5. Germline V gene lookup returns CDR1 SGHAT and CDR2 FQDESV (reference sequence). CDR3 length equals 13 residues. This chain's CDR3 is CASSSRTGGSYTL. CDR3 sequence (DNA): TGTGCCAGCAGCTCCCGGACAGGGGGGAGCTACACCCTC.